This T cell receptor (beta chain) was retrieved from a study of circulating CD8 cells and anti-PD-1 response in melanoma. By share, this clonotype counts as medium-sized. Live CD3+CD8+TCRalphabeta+ cells were sorted into four subsets by PD-1 and/or TIGIT. The CDR3 covers 16 residues. Looked up from germline, CDR1 is MNHEY and CDR2 is SVGAGI. V dropped 5 bases and J dropped 6 bases, with 23 bases sitting between them. Each library started from roughly 16 ng of total RNA using the QIAseq Immune Repertoire TCR panel. MiXCR, run by TCRdb on the reads, gives a single entry per CDR3 protein. The table records about 590 distinct CDR3 sequences, 5.9% of them present only once.

This clonotype was obtained from a human donor with melanoma. The sequenced sample was CD8+ T cells from PBMCs, obtained at baseline or after one month of anti-PD-1 therapy (not recorded which). This chain joins TRBV6-5 and TRBJ2-7, with D perhaps TRBD1 (5 bases). CDR3 nucleotide sequence: TGTGCCAGCAGTCCAACGACAGCGTTTACCCTCGGCGAGCAGTACTTC. Residues: CASSPTTAFTLGEQYF.